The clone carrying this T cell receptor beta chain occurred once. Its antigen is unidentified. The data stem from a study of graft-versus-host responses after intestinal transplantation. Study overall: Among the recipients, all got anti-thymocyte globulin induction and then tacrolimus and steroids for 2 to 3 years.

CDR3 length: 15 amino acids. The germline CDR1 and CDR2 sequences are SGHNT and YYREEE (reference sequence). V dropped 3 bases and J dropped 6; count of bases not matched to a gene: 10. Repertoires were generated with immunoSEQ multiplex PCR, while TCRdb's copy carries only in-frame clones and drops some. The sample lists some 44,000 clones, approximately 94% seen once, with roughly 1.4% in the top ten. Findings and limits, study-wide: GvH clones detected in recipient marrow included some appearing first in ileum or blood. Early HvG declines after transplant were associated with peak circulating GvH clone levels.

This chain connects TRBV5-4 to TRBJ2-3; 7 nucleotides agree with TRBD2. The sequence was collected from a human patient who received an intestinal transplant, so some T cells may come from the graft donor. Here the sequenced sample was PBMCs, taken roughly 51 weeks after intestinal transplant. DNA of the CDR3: TGTGCCAGCAGCTCCTTAGCGGGCCCTGGGGATACGCAGTATTTT. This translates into CASSSLAGPGDTQYF.